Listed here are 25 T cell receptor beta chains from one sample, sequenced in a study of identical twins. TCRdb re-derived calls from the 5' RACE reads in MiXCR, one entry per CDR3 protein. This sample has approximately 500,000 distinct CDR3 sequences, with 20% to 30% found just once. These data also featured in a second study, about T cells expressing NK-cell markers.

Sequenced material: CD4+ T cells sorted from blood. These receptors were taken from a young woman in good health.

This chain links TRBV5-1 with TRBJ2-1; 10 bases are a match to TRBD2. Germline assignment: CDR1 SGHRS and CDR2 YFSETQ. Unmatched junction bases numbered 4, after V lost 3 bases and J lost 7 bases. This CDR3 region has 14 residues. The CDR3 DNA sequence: TGCGCCAGCAGCTGGACTAGCGGTATAAATGAGCAGTTCTTC. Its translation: CASSWTSGINEQFF.

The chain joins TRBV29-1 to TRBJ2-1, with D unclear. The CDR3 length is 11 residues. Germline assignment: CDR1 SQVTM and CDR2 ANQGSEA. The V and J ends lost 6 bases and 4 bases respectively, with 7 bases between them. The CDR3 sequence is CSVLLYNEQFF. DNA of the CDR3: TGCAGCGTGTTACTATACAATGAGCAGTTCTTC.

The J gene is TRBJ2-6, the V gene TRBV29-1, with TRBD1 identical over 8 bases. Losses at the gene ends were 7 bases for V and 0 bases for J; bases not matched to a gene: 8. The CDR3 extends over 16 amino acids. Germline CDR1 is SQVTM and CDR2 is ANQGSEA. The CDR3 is CSAGTGWGSGANVLTF. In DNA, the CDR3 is TGCAGCGCCGGGACAGGTTGGGGCTCTGGGGCCAACGTCCTGACTTTC.

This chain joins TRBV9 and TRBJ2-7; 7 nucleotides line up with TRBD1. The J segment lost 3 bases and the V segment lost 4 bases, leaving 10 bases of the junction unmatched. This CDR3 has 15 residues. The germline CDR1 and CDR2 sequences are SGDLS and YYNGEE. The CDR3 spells CASSTGVSNIYEQYF. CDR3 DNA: TGTGCCAGCAGCACAGGGGTCTCCAATATCTACGAGCAGTACTTC.

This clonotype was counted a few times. CDR3 bases: TGTGCCAGCAGGAGGCGGGGGGGACACAACGAGCAGTACTTC. This codes for CASRRRGGHNEQYF. This chain joins TRBV6-1 and TRBJ2-7, with 9 bases that match TRBD2. Losses at the gene ends were 6 bases for V and 5 bases for J; bases not matched to a gene: 8. CDR1 MNHNS and CDR2 SASEGT come from the germline V gene. The CDR3 has 14 amino acids.

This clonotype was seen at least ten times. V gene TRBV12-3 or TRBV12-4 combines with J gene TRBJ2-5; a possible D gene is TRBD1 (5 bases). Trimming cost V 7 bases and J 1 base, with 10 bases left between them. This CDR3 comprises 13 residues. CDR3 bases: TGTGCCAGCAAGTACCAGGGCCAAGAGACCCAGTACTTC. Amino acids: CASKYQGQETQYF.

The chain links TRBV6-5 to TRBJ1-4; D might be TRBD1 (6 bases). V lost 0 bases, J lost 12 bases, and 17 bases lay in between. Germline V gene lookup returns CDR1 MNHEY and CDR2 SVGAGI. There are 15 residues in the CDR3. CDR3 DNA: TGTGCCAGCAGTTACTCACAGGTGGGACAATGGGAACTGTTTTTT. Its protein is CASSYSQVGQWELFF.

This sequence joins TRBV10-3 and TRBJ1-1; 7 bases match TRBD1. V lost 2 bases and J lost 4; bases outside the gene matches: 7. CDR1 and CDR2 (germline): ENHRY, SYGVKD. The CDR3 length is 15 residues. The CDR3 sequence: CAISEIPGGGTEAFF. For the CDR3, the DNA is TGTGCCATCAGTGAGATACCAGGGGGAGGCACTGAAGCTTTCTTT.

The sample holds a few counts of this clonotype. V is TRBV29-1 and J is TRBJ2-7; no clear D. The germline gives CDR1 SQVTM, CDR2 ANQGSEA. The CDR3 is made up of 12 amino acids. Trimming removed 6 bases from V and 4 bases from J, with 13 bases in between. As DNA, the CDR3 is TGCAGCGTGGTCATCTTGGGGTACGAGCAGTACTTC. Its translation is CSVVILGYEQYF.

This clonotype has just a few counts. In nucleotides, the CDR3 is TGTGCCAGCAGTTACTCTCTAGCGGGAGGTGTCGGGGAGCTGTTTTTT. Protein sequence: CASSYSLAGGVGELFF. The chain couples TRBV6-5 to TRBJ2-2, with 11 nucleotides matching TRBD2. V lost 0 bases to trimming and J lost 7 bases; unmatched junction nucleotides: 4. Germline assignment: CDR1 MNHEY and CDR2 SVGAGI. The CDR3 runs 16 residues.

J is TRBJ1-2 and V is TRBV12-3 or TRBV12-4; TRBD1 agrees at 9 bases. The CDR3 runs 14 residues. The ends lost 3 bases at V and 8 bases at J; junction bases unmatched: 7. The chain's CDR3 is CASSFSDRGRGYTF. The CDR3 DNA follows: TGTGCCAGCAGTTTCAGCGACAGGGGGAGAGGCTACACCTTC.

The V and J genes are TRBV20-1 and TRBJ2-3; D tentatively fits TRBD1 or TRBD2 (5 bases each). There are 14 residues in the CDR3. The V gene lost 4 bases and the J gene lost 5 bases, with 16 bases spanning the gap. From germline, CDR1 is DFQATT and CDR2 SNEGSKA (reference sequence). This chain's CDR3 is CSAIRQPAGDTQYF. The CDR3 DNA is TGCAGTGCTATCCGACAGCCTGCGGGAGATACGCAGTATTTT.

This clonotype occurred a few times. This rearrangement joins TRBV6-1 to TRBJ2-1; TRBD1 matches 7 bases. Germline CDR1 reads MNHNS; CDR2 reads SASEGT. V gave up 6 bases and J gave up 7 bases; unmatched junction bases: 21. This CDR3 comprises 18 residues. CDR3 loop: CASRALGGQAGHWNEQFF. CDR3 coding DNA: TGTGCCAGCAGGGCCCTAGGAGGACAGGCCGGCCACTGGAATGAGCAGTTCTTC.

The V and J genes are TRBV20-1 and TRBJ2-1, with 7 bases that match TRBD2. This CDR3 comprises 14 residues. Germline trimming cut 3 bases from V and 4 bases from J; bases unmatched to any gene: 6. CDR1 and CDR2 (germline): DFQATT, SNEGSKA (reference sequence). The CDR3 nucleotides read TGCAGTGCTAGGAGCGGGACCGAATACAATGAGCAGTTCTTC. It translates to CSARSGTEYNEQFF.

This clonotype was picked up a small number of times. The DNA for the CDR3 is TGTGCCAGCAGCCTGACTGGACTTAAAGAGACCCAGTACTTC. Protein: CASSLTGLKETQYF. The chain joins TRBV12-3 or TRBV12-4 to TRBJ2-5; D might be TRBD2 (5 bases). Trimming removed 6 bases from V and 3 bases from J, with 14 bases in between. The CDR3 length is 14 residues.

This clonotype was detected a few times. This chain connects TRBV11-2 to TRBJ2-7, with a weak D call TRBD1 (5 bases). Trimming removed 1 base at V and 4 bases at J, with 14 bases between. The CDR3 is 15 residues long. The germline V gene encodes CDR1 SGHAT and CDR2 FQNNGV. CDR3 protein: CASSLVRYRPYEQYF. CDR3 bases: TGTGCCAGCAGCTTAGTTAGGTACAGGCCATACGAGCAGTACTTC.

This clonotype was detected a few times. The CDR3 spells CASSFGLAGKDTQYF. CDR3 DNA: TGTGCCAGCAGCTTCGGACTAGCGGGAAAAGATACGCAGTATTTT. The chain uses TRBV7-9 and TRBJ2-3; TRBD2 agrees at 12 bases. The CDR3 length is 15 residues. Germline V gene sequence: CDR1 SEHNR, CDR2 FQNEAQ (reference sequence). The ends lost 3 bases at V and 5 bases at J; junction bases unmatched: 3. The whole variable domain, filled in from reference TRBV7-9 and TRBJ2-3, reads DTGVSQNPRHKITKRGQNVTFRCDPISEHNRLYWYRQTLGQGPEFLTYFQNEAQLEKSRLLSDRFSAERPKGSFSTLEIQRTEQGDSAMYLCASSFGLAGKDTQYFGPGTRLTVL.

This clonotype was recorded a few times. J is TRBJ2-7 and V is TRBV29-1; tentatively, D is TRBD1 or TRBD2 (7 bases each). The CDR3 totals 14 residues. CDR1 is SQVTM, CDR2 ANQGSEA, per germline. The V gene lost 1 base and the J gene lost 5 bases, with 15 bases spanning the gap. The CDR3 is CSVEGVQGRDEQYF. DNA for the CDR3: TGCAGCGTTGAAGGGGTACAGGGGAGGGACGAGCAGTACTTC.

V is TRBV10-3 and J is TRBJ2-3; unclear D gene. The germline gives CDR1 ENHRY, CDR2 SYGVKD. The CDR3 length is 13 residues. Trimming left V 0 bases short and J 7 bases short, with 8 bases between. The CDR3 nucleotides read TGTGCCATCAGTGAGTCGCTAGAATATACGCAGTATTTT. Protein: CAISESLEYTQYF.

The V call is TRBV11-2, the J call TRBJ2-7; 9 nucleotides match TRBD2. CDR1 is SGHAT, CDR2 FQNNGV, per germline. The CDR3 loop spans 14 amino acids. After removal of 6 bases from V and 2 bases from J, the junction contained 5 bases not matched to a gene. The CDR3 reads CASRRSGGTYEQYF. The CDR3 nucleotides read TGTGCCAGCAGACGTAGCGGGGGAACCTACGAGCAGTACTTC.

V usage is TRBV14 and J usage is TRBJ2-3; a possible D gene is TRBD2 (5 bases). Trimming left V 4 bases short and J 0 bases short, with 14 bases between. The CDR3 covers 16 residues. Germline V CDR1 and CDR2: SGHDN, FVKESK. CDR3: CASSPPTAASTDTQYF. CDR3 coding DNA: TGTGCCAGCAGCCCCCCCACAGCGGCTAGCACAGATACGCAGTATTTT.

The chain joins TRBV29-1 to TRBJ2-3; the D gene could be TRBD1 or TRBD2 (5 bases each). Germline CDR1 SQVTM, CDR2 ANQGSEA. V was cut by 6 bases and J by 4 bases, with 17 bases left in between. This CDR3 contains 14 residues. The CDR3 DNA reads TGCAGCGTGATTCGGGACCCGGGCGCAGATACGCAGTATTTT. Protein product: CSVIRDPGADTQYF.

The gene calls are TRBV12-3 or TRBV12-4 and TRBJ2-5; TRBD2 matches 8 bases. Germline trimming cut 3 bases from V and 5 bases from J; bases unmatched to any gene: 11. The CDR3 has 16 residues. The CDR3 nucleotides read TGTGCCAGCAGTTTGGGTCTCGGCCGCGGGGGGGAGACCCAGTACTTC. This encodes CASSLGLGRGGETQYF.

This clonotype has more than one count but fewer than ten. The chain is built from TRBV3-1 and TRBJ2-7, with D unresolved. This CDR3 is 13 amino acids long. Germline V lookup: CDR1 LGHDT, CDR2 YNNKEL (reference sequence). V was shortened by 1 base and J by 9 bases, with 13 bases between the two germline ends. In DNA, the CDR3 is TGTGCCAGCAGCCAAGCGCTGGCTCTGGGGCAGTACTTC. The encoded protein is CASSQALALGQYF.

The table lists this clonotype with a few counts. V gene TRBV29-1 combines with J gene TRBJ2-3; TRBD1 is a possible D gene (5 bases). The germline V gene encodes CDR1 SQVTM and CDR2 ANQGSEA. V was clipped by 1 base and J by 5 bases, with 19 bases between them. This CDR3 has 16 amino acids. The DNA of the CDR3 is TGCAGCGTTGAAGGGGTTTCCAGGGTACCGATAGATACGCAGTATTTT. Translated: CSVEGVSRVPIDTQYF.